A selection of T cell receptor beta chains follows, all from one sample in a study of glioma-infiltrating T cells. TCRdb recomputed calls from the multiplex PCR reads with MiXCR, one row per CDR3 protein. This table has under 20,000 distinct CDR3 sequences, 58% appearing once. Sample: glioma tissue, nonneoplastic brain tissue, or PBMCs (not recorded which). Receptors were obtained from a human donor with low-grade glioma or glioblastoma, undergoing nonglioma brain surgery, or in good health (not recorded which). Each CDR3 is given with its conserved first and last residue. Fields, in order: D gene, V gene, clone size, J gene, CDR3 protein, CDR3 DNA. A D gene is named only where the DNA matches it firmly. Not all rows give a size; the values are once, few, many and, for expanded clones, a class.

D: NA; V: TRBV27; size: NA; J: TRBJ1-6; CDR3: CASSFPGPGNSPLHF; DNA: TGTGCCAGCAGTTTCCCCGGCCCAGGGAATTCACCCCTCCACTTT
D: TRBD2; V: TRBV28; size: many; J: TRBJ2-7; CDR3: CASRFAWRESAEQYF; DNA: TGTGCCAGCAGGTTTGCGTGGCGGGAGTCGGCCGAGCAGTACTTC
D: NA; V: TRBV6-6; size: few; J: TRBJ1-1; CDR3: CASSYFTLNTEAFF; DNA: TGTGCCAGCAGTTACTTTACACTGAACACTGAAGCTTTCTTT
D: NA; V: TRBV28; size: NA; J: TRBJ1-1; CDR3: CASSFGSYEAFF; DNA: TGTGCCAGCAGTTTCGGCAGTTATGAAGCTTTCTTT
D: NA; V: TRBV27; size: once; J: TRBJ1-1; CDR3: CASSLVLGMNTEAFF; DNA: TGCGCCAGCAGTCTCGTGTTGGGGATGAACACTGAAGCTTTCTTT
D: NA; V: TRBV20-1; size: NA; J: TRBJ1-1; CDR3: CSARDVTTAGNTEAFF; DNA: TGCAGTGCTAGAGATGTTACAACAGCCGGGAACACTGAAGCTTTCTTT
D: TRBD2; V: TRBV6-1; size: few; J: TRBJ2-2; CDR3: CASILPPRLAQTGELFF; DNA: TGTGCCAGCATCCTTCCACCTAGACTAGCCCAGACCGGGGAGCTGTTTTTT
D: NA; V: TRBV20-1; size: NA; J: TRBJ2-1; CDR3: CSARDMGRPLYNEQFF; DNA: TGCAGTGCTAGAGATATGGGGCGGCCTCTCTACAATGAGCAGTTCTTC
D: NA; V: TRBV6-1; size: NA; J: TRBJ2-5; CDR3: CASTRRGETQYF; DNA: TGTGCCAGCACCCGCCGGGGAGAGACCCAGTACTTC
D: NA; V: TRBV10-1; size: NA; J: TRBJ1-4; CDR3: CASSRGPDEKLFF; DNA: TGCGCCAGCAGCAGAGGCCCCGATGAAAAACTGTTTTTT
D: TRBD1; V: TRBV7-2; size: NA; J: TRBJ1-1; CDR3: CASSLATGITEAFF; DNA: TGTGCCAGCAGCTTAGCGACAGGGATCACTGAAGCTTTCTTT
D: NA; V: TRBV12-3/TRBV12-4; size: NA; J: TRBJ2-1; CDR3: CASTSSLVLSYNEQFF; DNA: TGTGCCAGCACCTCGAGTCTGGTCCTCTCCTACAATGAGCAGTTCTTC
D: NA; V: TRBV10-3; size: NA; J: TRBJ2-5; CDR3: CAISESIAGRVETQYF; DNA: TGTGCCATCAGTGAGTCGATTGCAGGCCGGGTAGAGACCCAGTACTTC
D: NA; V: TRBV7-2; size: NA; J: TRBJ2-7; CDR3: CASSLGPDYEQYF; DNA: TGTGCCAGCAGCTTAGGGCCAGACTACGAGCAGTACTTC
D: NA; V: TRBV27; size: once; J: TRBJ1-1; CDR3: CASSLGPEAIF; DNA: TGTGCCAGCAGTTTGGGGCCTGAAGCTATCTTT
D: NA; V: TRBV15; size: few; J: TRBJ1-5; CDR3: CATRDPRQFNQPQHF; DNA: TGTGCCACCAGAGACCCCCGACAGTTCAATCAGCCCCAGCATTTT
D: NA; V: TRBV15; size: medium-sized; J: TRBJ2-2; CDR3: CATAQTANTGELFF; DNA: TGTGCCACGGCGCAGACAGCCAACACCGGGGAGCTGTTTTTT
D: TRBD1; V: TRBV6-2/TRBV6-3; size: NA; J: TRBJ2-1; CDR3: CASSFGQVRDEQFF; DNA: TGTGCCAGCAGTTTCGGACAGGTTCGGGATGAGCAGTTCTTC
D: NA; V: TRBV27; size: NA; J: TRBJ1-2; CDR3: CASSLSKGDGGYTF; DNA: TGTGCCAGCAGTTTATCGAAGGGAGACGGGGGCTACACCTTC
D: NA; V: TRBV20-1; size: NA; J: TRBJ1-1; CDR3: CSVKPAGVRFTEAFF; DNA: TGCAGTGTTAAACCCGCAGGGGTTAGATTTACTGAAGCTTTCTTT
D: NA; V: TRBV6-1; size: NA; J: TRBJ1-5; CDR3: CASSPTRVVNQPQHF; DNA: TGTGCCAGCAGCCCTACAAGGGTTGTGAATCAGCCCCAGCATTTT
D: NA; V: TRBV4-3; size: many; J: TRBJ1-2; CDR3: CASSHALGQNYGYTF; DNA: TGCGCCAGCAGCCACGCCCTCGGACAGAACTATGGCTACACCTTC